This T cell receptor (beta chain) was recorded in a study of T-cell memory formation after mild COVID-19. Only a few counts were recorded for this clonotype. Its antigen is not known. The study's findings and limits: Contracting CD4+ clones sat mainly in CM and EM; CD8+ in EMRA. Clones that got smaller from day 15 to 85 had even CD4/CD8, while clones growing later tipped toward CD4+. Detection of some responders pre-infection suggested pre-existing cross-reactive memory T cells participated.

The CDR3 spans 14 residues. Trimming removed 4 bases at V and 6 bases at J, with 13 bases between. TCRdb re-derived calls from the 5' RACE reads in MiXCR, one entry per CDR3 protein. Here the sample spans roughly 240,000 distinct CDR3 sequences, 15% being singletons. The TCR was taken from an adult woman who had mild COVID-19 (a few samples of this study predate the infection). Cell type and time point are not known. The specimen sequenced was PBMCs or a T cell subset sorted from them (not recorded which). The genes are TRBV12-3 or TRBV12-4 and TRBJ1-5; perhaps TRBD1 as D (5 bases). The CDR3 is CASSSGTPFQPQHF. As DNA, the CDR3 is TGTGCCAGCAGTTCCGGGACTCCCTTTCAGCCCCAGCATTTT.